The 15 T cell receptor beta chains below were found in one sample sequenced in a study of beta chain features in type 1 diabetes. Findings and limits, study-wide: Moderate but significant shortening of TCRB CDR3s was recorded in all four CD4+ subsets from Type 1 diabetes patients.

These receptors have no known antigen. The authors reverse transcribed all of the isolated RNA, so sequencing captured expressed TCRB transcripts. Clones were sequenced by immunoSEQ multiplex PCR, and TCRdb holds only the in-frame ones, with some missing. Among 40,000 to 60,000 clones listed, around 60% were seen once. The sample was stem cell memory CD4+ T cells from blood. These receptors were obtained from a woman in her twenties or thirties with type 1 diabetes.

V usage is TRBV13 and J usage is TRBJ2-5, with TRBD2 identical over 9 bases. Germline trimming cut 0 bases from V and 7 bases from J; bases unmatched to any gene: 9. Looked up from germline, CDR1 is PRHDT and CDR2 is FYEKMQ (reference sequence). This CDR3 has 16 amino acids. The CDR3 DNA follows: TGTGCCAGCAGCTTAGGGACTAGCGGAACTAGGGGGACCCAGTACTTC. Residues: CASSLGTSGTRGTQYF.

The CDR3 reads CSVQGIADTQYF. The CDR3 DNA is TGCAGCGTCCAGGGAATTGCAGATACGCAGTATTTT. The V gene is TRBV29-1, the J gene TRBJ2-3; D perhaps matches TRBD1 (5 bases). The CDR3 covers 12 residues. The V and J ends lost 6 bases and 4 bases respectively, with 11 bases between them. Per the germline V gene, CDR1 is SQVTM and CDR2 is ANQGSEA.

The rearrangement joins TRBV30 to TRBJ1-4, with a tentative D call TRBD1 (5 bases). V lost 5 bases and J 5 bases, leaving 18 bases between the germline ends. Germline CDR1 and CDR2: GTSNPN and SVGIG (reference sequence). CDR3 length: 15 amino acids. For the CDR3, the DNA is TGTGCCTGGCGTTATGCGGGGCAGGAGAATGAAAAACTGTTTTTT. It encodes CAWRYAGQENEKLFF.

The genes are TRBV28 and TRBJ1-2; TRBD1 aligns across 9 bases. The trim removed 5 bases at V and 5 bases at J, leaving 3 bases unmatched. This CDR3 has 13 amino acids. Germline CDR1 reads MDHEN; CDR2 reads SYDVKM. The chain's CDR3 is CASSPGQGYGYTF. CDR3 DNA sequence: TGTGCCAGCAGTCCCGGACAGGGGTATGGCTACACCTTC.

V is TRBV2 and J is TRBJ1-2; TRBD1 might be the D (6 bases). The CDR3 length is 14 residues. Trimming took 11 bases from V and 4 from J, leaving 20 bases between them. Per the germline V gene, CDR1 is SNHLY and CDR2 is FYNNEI. CDR3 loop: CAGSRRTGTYGYTF. CDR3 nucleotide sequence: TGTGCCGGAAGCAGGCGAACAGGGACCTATGGCTACACCTTC.

DNA of the CDR3: TGTGCCAGCAGGCAACGGGACTACGAGCAGTACTTC. This gives the protein CASRQRDYEQYF. The rearrangement uses TRBV2 and TRBJ2-7; tentative D call: TRBD2 (5 bases). CDR3 length equals 12 residues. Germline CDR1 SNHLY, CDR2 FYNNEI. The V gene lost 6 bases and the J gene lost 3 bases, with 9 bases spanning the gap.

This rearrangement joins TRBV2 to TRBJ1-5; the D gene is possibly TRBD1 (6 bases). The CDR3 totals 14 residues. V lost 5 bases to trimming and J lost 4 bases, with 12 bases between them. Germline-derived CDR1 and CDR2 are SNHLY and FYNNEI. CDR3 coding DNA: TGTGCCAGCAGTTCATCAACAGGGAATCAGCCCCAGCATTTT. Its translation is CASSSSTGNQPQHF.

The chain has TRBV6-5 and TRBJ2-7; D possibly corresponds to TRBD1 (5 bases). The CDR3 extends over 14 amino acids. Germline V CDR1 and CDR2: MNHEY, SVGAGI. Trimming stripped 2 bases from V and 1 base from J, with 9 bases between. The DNA for the CDR3 is TGTGCCAGCAGTTACCAGGCAGGGTCCTACGAGCAGTACTTC. Translating it yields CASSYQAGSYEQYF.

This clone was seen only once. The chain has TRBV6-5 and TRBJ1-4, with 8 nucleotides matching TRBD1. The CDR3 has 12 amino acids. V was clipped by 10 bases and J by 10 bases; unmatched bases: 8. The germline V gene has CDR1 MNHEY and CDR2 SVGAGI. CDR3 loop: CATTGGDRKLFF. CDR3 in DNA: TGTGCCACCACAGGGGGGGACAGAAAACTGTTTTTT.

The chain joins TRBV29-1 to TRBJ2-3; D is unclear. V shed 8 bases and J shed 0 bases, with 3 bases lying between them. The CDR3 is made up of 10 amino acids. Germline CDR1 and CDR2: SQVTM and ANQGSEA. The CDR3 nucleotides read TGCAGCACTAGCACAGATACGCAGTATTTT. Amino acid sequence: CSTSTDTQYF.

This clone was seen just once. An end of the junction differs from the germline gene, which may be a read error. CDR3 sequence (DNA): TGCGCCAGCAGGTTGGGCGGGAGCTCCTACGAGCAGTACTTC. This translates into CASRLGGSSYEQYF. The chain has TRBV5-1 and TRBJ2-7, with 7 bases aligning to TRBD2. The germline V gene has CDR1 SGHRS and CDR2 YFSETQ. CDR3 length: 14 amino acids.

This chain connects TRBV5-1 to TRBJ2-2, with 9 bases aligning to TRBD2. The CDR3 has 19 residues. V gave up 0 bases and J gave up 4 bases; unmatched junction bases: 13. Per the germline V gene, CDR1 is SGHRS and CDR2 is YFSETQ. CDR3 in DNA: TGCGCCAGCAGCTTGGCCACCTTTACTAGCGGGCAAGGCACCGGGGAGCTGTTTTTT. Its protein is CASSLATFTSGQGTGELFF.

This chain connects TRBV7-9 to TRBJ2-4; D uncertain. The CDR3 sequence is 11 residues long. V lost 4 bases and J lost 9, with 7 bases in between. Looked up from germline, CDR1 is SEHNR and CDR2 is FQNEAQ (reference sequence). Here the CDR3 reads CASSSLGIQYF. The CDR3 nucleotides are TGTGCCAGCAGCTCCCTCGGCATTCAGTACTTC.

The chain carries TRBV28 and TRBJ2-7; D possibly corresponds to TRBD2 (5 bases). The CDR3 consists of 12 residues. Germline CDR1 MDHEN, CDR2 SYDVKM. The ends were cut back, 8 bases at V and 4 bases at J, with 12 bases in the middle. The CDR3, as DNA: TGTGCCAGCGAGGGTTCTAATTACGAGCAGTACTTC. It encodes CASEGSNYEQYF.

V usage is TRBV27 and J usage is TRBJ2-2; maybe TRBD2 (6 bases). The V and J ends lost 0 bases and 0 bases respectively, with 8 bases between them. The germline V gene encodes CDR1 MNHEY and CDR2 SMNVEV (reference sequence). The CDR3 extends over 16 amino acids. The CDR3 protein is CASSLSSGANTGELFF. Here the CDR3 DNA reads TGTGCCAGCAGTTTATCTAGCGGAGCGAACACCGGGGAGCTGTTTTTT.